There are a few counts of the clone carrying this T cell receptor (beta chain). Its antigen is currently unknown. The ends lost 1 base at V and 0 bases at J; junction bases unmatched: 2. CDR3 length: 18 amino acids. Germline V gene sequence: CDR1 SGHTA, CDR2 FQGNSA. 60 Vbeta and 13 Jbeta primers were used in PCR. The protocol was immunoSEQ multiplex PCR, while the TCRdb copy is restricted to in-frame clones and leaves out a portion. This table has approximately 59,000 clones, 62% appearing once. Healthy bone marrow donors formed the donor group. The sample originates from a study of cytomegalovirus exposure and HLA in healthy donors. Regarding the study as a whole: When analyzed later, the rates of TCR association showed variation by HLA locus, with DRB1 the most and HLA-C the fewest. The authors judged a highly shared variant cluster likely a sequencing artifact. In a later analysis, common viral pathogens appeared linked to several of the most significant clusters.

The J gene is TRBJ2-6, the V gene TRBV7-2; 11 positions match TRBD1. Material for sequencing was PBMCs. The TCR originated in a man aged 25-45 years in good health and CMV-seronegative. CDR3 loop: CASSLDGTGGSGANVLTF. Here the CDR3 DNA reads TGTGCCAGCAGCTTAGACGGGACAGGGGGCTCTGGGGCCAACGTCCTGACTTTC.